This TCR beta chain was identified in a study of cytomegalovirus exposure and HLA in healthy donors (dated by TCRdb to the late 2010s). About the full investigation: In an earlier analysis of roughly 500 of the donors, 276 Gb of sequence data and some 120 million unique TCR beta sequences from approximately 180 million T cells were reported. Donor age, sex, ethnicity and CMV serostatus were compiled together with the repertoire data. A later analysis re-analyzed previously published TCR beta repertoires from 500 to 700 donors and added high-resolution HLA genotyping to study TCR occurrence patterns. HLA typing covered class I and class II loci at four-digit resolution. An early release that covered around 590 HLA-typed donors contained about 290 gigabases of sequencing data and tens of millions of unique TCR sequences. To decide whether each TCR beta V gene segment behaved as functional or pseudogenic, an earlier analysis of fewer than 750 of the donors relied on high-throughput TCR beta sequencing. The aim of the study was to test whether cataloging public T cell receptors could identify signatures of past pathogen exposure. Rather than using new phenotypic data, the later analysis identified candidate immune exposures from TCR beta sequences and from how often those sequences occurred across donors. High-throughput TCR immunosequencing, statistical association of individual TCRs with disease status, and machine learning were combined to predict cytomegalovirus infection status. The genetic ancestry cluster associated with self-reported Caucasian donors included over 65% of the approximately 400 genotyped donors. In addition to the first cohort of approximately 650 subjects, a separate validation cohort of some 120 different subjects was used. Because of strong linkage in the cohort, roughly five DR-DQ haplotypes were treated as single units for association and clustering. Among approximately 370 genotyped donors of the cohort, an average of around 250,000 unique TCR beta nucleotide sequences was sequenced per donor, of which 15% to 20% were non-productive. Every repertoire in the discovery cohort had been generated on one and the same sequencing platform. Typing coverage varied by locus: about 629-640 donors for A, B, C, DRB1 and DQB1; roughly 510 for DQA1; approximately 570 for DPA1; about 450 for DPB1. The study used immunosequencing to profile the T cell repertoires of under 700 subjects and linked those repertoires to cytomegalovirus serostatus. Genome-wide SNP genotypes for about three fifths of the roughly 700 donors were used in a later genetic analysis, which treated that subset as a discovery cohort. What the authors observed across the whole study: A further reported finding was that TCR beta sequences accurately predicted the HLA-A and HLA-B alleles for most subjects in the first cohort. Because counts were too low, about 15 rarely observed V segments, including chromosome 9 orphons, were left out of the earlier analysis of 500 to 750 of the donors. According to a later analysis, parvovirus B19, influenza, CMV and Epstein-Barr virus appeared linked to several top co-occurrence clusters. In a later genetic analysis, a missense DCLRE1C variant was associated with V-gene and J-gene trimming of TCR beta chains, and the association was replicated in an independent cohort. Strong co-occurrence of HLA alleles, especially DR and DQ, made assigning TCR associations to individual alleles difficult. HLA typing was unavailable for some donors at each locus, so association tests used only the typed subset. The sequencing pipeline was judged likely to have produced a cluster of highly shared sequence variants as a technical artifact. At a false discovery rate of 0.05, a later analysis linked approximately 18,000 TCR beta sequences to specific HLA alleles. The only immune exposure information available for the cohort was CMV serostatus. Most TCR sequences were observed very rarely across donors, whereas some public TCRs were present in many individuals. Broadly in line with IMGT annotations, most TCR beta V segments showed up in productive rearrangements about 90% or about 30% of the time in an earlier analysis of under 700 of the donors. A later analysis found that HLA-associated TCR beta chains were more clonally expanded and had lower generation probabilities than equally common non-associated chains. In the study, some 180 TCR beta chains were listed as associated with cytomegalovirus. According to a later analysis, most CMV-associated TCR beta chains appeared to be HLA-restricted, and the HLA associations seemed to be driven largely by CMV exposure. Linkage disequilibrium might explain the correlated functional status among segregating V segments, but an unknown experimental factor could not be excluded. The classifier was reported to diagnose cytomegalovirus status with high specificity and sensitivity in both the original and validation cohorts. Presence/absence analyses assumed roughly uniform sequencing depth across donors, an assumption that may not hold. In a later genetic analysis, fewer N-insertions in productive TCRs were reported among donors in an Asian-associated ancestry cluster than the approximately 670-donor mean. Only TCR beta chains were sequenced in this cohort, and the absence of alpha or paired-chain data limited detectable features. According to the authors, the approach could potentially be generalized to other disease states and immunological phenotypes. A later analysis found that TCR association rates varied across HLA loci, with DRB1 alleles showing the most associated TCRs and HLA-C alleles the fewest. A few of the identified cytomegalovirus-associated TCR beta chains were confirmed in vitro to be specific for cytomegalovirus antigens. The 87-base-pair reads could not distinguish some IMGT-functional V segments, including TRBV6-2 and TRBV6-3, so those segments were excluded.

The library was obtained by the immunoSEQ multiplex PCR assay. A mixture of 60 forward primers for TCR Vbeta segments and 13 reverse primers for TCR Jbeta segments was used in the multiplex PCR. A multiplex PCR assay on genomic DNA amplified the CDR3 region of rearranged TCR beta genes. On the Illumina HiSeq System, the amplified TCR beta libraries were sequenced as 87-base-pair reads. Under the source paper's analysis protocol: A later analysis counted 65 million to 90 million unique TCR beta chains across the approximately 700 repertoires, and some 11 million of these chains were shared by at least two donors. To remove PCR and sequencing errors, raw reads were error-corrected and collapsed into unique sequences using a nearest-neighbor algorithm that merged closely related sequences. To assign V, D and J gene segments, CDR3 sequences were aligned to IMGT reference sequences. Each retained sequence needed at least a six-nucleotide match to both a V gene segment and a J gene segment. A rearrangement counted as productive if the CDR3 had no stop codons and remained in frame with V and J, and every other rearrangement counted as non-productive. CDR3 was defined by IMGT convention, running from the second conserved V-encoded cysteine to the conserved J-encoded phenylalanine. Sequences without an unambiguous match to a single V gene segment were excluded from the earlier analysis of approximately 600 of the donors. An earlier analysis of approximately 590 of the donors classified V segments as functional when productive rearrangements were above 56.7% and as segregating when the standard deviation between donors was above 5%. A statistical classification framework was built to diagnose cytomegalovirus status from the catalog of TCR beta chain sequences. A later analysis assigned V and J genes by comparing TCR nucleotide sequences with IMGT/GENE-DB human TR gene sequences. Using the TCRdist pipeline, a later analysis assigned CDR3 sequences along with most-parsimonious VDJ recombination scenarios. In a later analysis, every TCR beta chain was defined by the combination of its CDR3 amino acid sequence and its V-gene family, and reads without a unique V-gene family were dropped. A later analysis removed 450 to 600 highly shared, low-generation-probability nucleotide sequences to deal with suspected cross-contamination and a sequencing artifact. In a later analysis, a clonal expansion index was calculated for each public chain from normalized within-repertoire ranks of inferred template counts. In a later analysis, generation probabilities were computed with a VDJ recombination model fitted to out-of-frame rearrangements, and the resulting probabilities were checked against IGoR. Hypergeometric tests were used in a later analysis to score TCR-TCR, TCR-HLA and TCR-CMV co-occurrence, with a repertoire-size bias correction applied to the TCR pairs. False discovery rates were estimated in a later analysis by permuting HLA or CMV assignments 20 times. In a later analysis, co-occurring TCRs were grouped using DBSCAN, and TCRdist sequence similarity was added for clustering within HLA-allele-positive subsets. Co-occurrence clustering excluded repertoires with fewer than 30,000 or more than 120,000 public chains, plus five with anomalous nucleotide sharing. TCRdb's version of the immuneACCESS table is confined to in-frame rearrangements and falls short of the full clone set. An unresolved V gene accounts for under half of the shortfall where checked; the remainder is of unknown origin. V and J calls plus clone size are reproduced from that table; the DNA served to infer D and trimming. In all, the sample holds around 190,000 clones, and roughly 80% of those were seen once. 1.6% of the sample is taken by the ten largest.

The cohort consisted of hundreds of healthy bone marrow donors. At the time of sampling, all cohort members were nominally healthy, though unrecorded immune exposures were likely present. The donor tested CMV seronegative and was one of the 352 seronegative cohort members. A peripheral blood sample was provided by each donor, and peripheral blood mononuclear cells were used for TCR beta sequencing. The Qiagen DNeasy Blood Extraction Kit was used to extract genomic DNA from the blood cell samples. As for this clone: No antigen is known for it. One end of the junction fails to match germline, which may point to a read error. Additional DNA sequences in this sample encode the identical CDR3.

The CDR3, from cysteine to phenylalanine, totals 15 residues. Only the CDR3 region is kept as DNA, spanning 45 bases read in frame from base 1. CDR1 and CDR2 are read off the germline V gene as MDHEN and SYDVKM. What was sequenced was PBMCs. This TCR derives from a woman between 18 and 29 years old in good health and CMV-seronegative. The chain is made from TRBV28 and TRBJ2-7, with 11 bases in between that match TRBD2. The CDR3 protein sequence reads: CASSLGLAATYEQYF. The DNA reads as follows: TGCGCCAGCAGCCTGGGACTAGCGGCTACCTACGAGCAGTACTTC.